This paragraph covers one T cell receptor beta chain sequence. Its antigen is undetermined. Tagging with unique molecular identifiers was a feature of the TCR beta cDNA libraries. Roughly 490,000 cDNA molecules came from around 1 to 10 million T cells. MiXCR, run by TCRdb on the PCR reads, gives a single entry per CDR3 protein. This table has some 260,000 distinct CDR3 sequences, 30% to 45% appearing once. Looked up from germline, CDR1 is MGHRA and CDR2 is YSYEKL. The CDR3 has 14 amino acids. Trimming left V 3 bases short and J 0 bases short, with 8 bases between. This entry is derived from a study of post-analysis software for immune sequencing data. Study at large: As for disease course, relapsing-remitting, secondary progressive and progressive-relapsing multiple sclerosis were all included. Study-level points and caveats: Elevated frequency relative to controls characterized roughly five TRBV segments in patients, TRBV5-6, TRBV5-1 and TRBV20-1 among them. By F measure, strong co-clustering occurred among samples prepared in the same batch. Relative to controls, patients with multiple sclerosis showed significantly lower normalized Chao1 diversity.

The chain uses TRBV4-1 and TRBJ1-2; no clear D gene. The sequence derives from a girl aged 5 to 17 with multiple sclerosis. Specimen: blood. Here the CDR3 reads CASSQMAANYGYTF. Here the CDR3 DNA reads TGCGCCAGCAGCCAGATGGCCGCTAACTATGGCTACACCTTC.